These 14 T cell receptor beta chains were sequenced from one sample in a study of CD8+ T cells in alopecia areata. The authors extracted RNA and reverse transcribed it into cDNA as the sequencing template. The table came from immunoSEQ multiplex PCR; TCRdb's copy has only in-frame clones and leaves some out. The table lists around 290,000 clones, with no singletons. CD4, CD8alpha, NKG2D, NKG2ACE and other markers guided sorting of pooled cutaneous lymph node cells. Input material: CD4+ T cells sorted from a lymph node. These receptors were obtained from a C3H/HeJ mouse with alopecia areata. The MHC haplotype of the strain is H2-k.

About this clone: Gene names follow the mouse nomenclature. From the germline J gene comes the end of the CDR3, since the read stops 4 residues before it. Distinct nucleotide sequences in the sample also encode this CDR3. The chain is built from TRBV5 and TRBJ2-7; 13 bases match TRBD2. V shed 3 bases, J shed 0 bases, and the junction held 2 bases outside the gene matches. Per germline, CDR1 LGHNA and CDR2 YNLKQL (reference sequence). This CDR3 spans 16 amino acids. CDR3 bases read: TGTGCCAGCAGCCAGGACTGGGGGGGCAGCTCCTAT. Translation gives CASSQDWGGSSY. Given in full, the CDR3 is CASSQDWGGSSYEQYF.

This clone was observed a few times. Gene names and germline match the mouse. The CDR3 end is not reached by the read, which stops 4 residues before it; the germline J gene fills it in. The V call is TRBV19, the J call TRBJ2-2; 9 positions match TRBD1. The CDR3 sequence is 14 residues long. With 3 bases clipped from V and 6 bases from J, the junction kept 3 bases outside the gene matches. Germline V gives CDR1 FNHDT, CDR2 SITEND (reference sequence). CDR3 bases read: TGTGCCAGCAGTAAGGGACAGGGTTCCGGG. Translated, it gives CASSKGQGSG. Given in full, the CDR3 is CASSKGQGSGQLYF. The variable domain in full, with the rest retrieved from reference TRBV19 and TRBJ2-2, is GGIITQTPKFLIGQEGQKLTLKCQQNFNHDTMYWYRQDSGKGLRLIYYSITENDLQKGDLSEGYDASREKKSSFSLTVTSAQKNEMAVFLCASSKGQGSGQLYFGEGSKLTVL.

This clone has a handful of counts. All gene names here are mouse names. The read falls 3 residues short of the CDR3 end, and the missing part is taken from the germline J gene. Distinct nucleotide sequences in the sample also encode this CDR3. The rearrangement uses TRBV5 and TRBJ1-6, with TRBD1 identical over 7 bases. TRBJ1-6 is flagged as an ORF with uncertain function. The germline gives CDR1 LGHNA, CDR2 YNLKQL (reference sequence). The CDR3 spans 14 residues. V dropped 3 bases and J dropped 5; count of bases not matched to a gene: 1. The CDR3 bases that were read are TGTGCCAGCAGCCAGGGACAGAATAATTCGCCC. As protein: CASSQGQNNSP. The complete CDR3 protein is CASSQGQNNSPLYF.

About this clone: These gene names are mouse names. The CDR3 extends 4 residues past the end of the read, so its final part is completed from the germline J gene. Other DNA sequences from this sample encode an identical CDR3 as well. The V and J genes are TRBV1 and TRBJ2-2; a possible D gene is TRBD2 (5 bases). Deletions cut 0 bases from V and 2 bases from J, with 7 bases between. The CDR3 consists of 15 residues. Germline CDR1 reads NSQYPW; CDR2 reads LRSPGD (reference sequence). The covered CDR3 bases are TGCACCTGCAGTGCAGATCGACTGAACACCGGG. Translated: CTCSADRLNTG. The entire CDR3 is CTCSADRLNTGQLYF.

Of note for this clone: The genes and germline here are from mouse. The sequenced fragment ends 4 residues before the CDR3 boundary, so the rest is inferred from the germline J gene. The V and J genes are TRBV14 and TRBJ2-4, with 7 bases identical to TRBD1. CDR3 length: 14 residues. Trimming at V came to 5 bases and at J to 1 base, leaving 4 bases not matched to a gene. The germline gives CDR1 SGHDT, CDR2 FRDEAV. The CDR3 bases that were read are TGTGCCAGCAGCCTCGGACAGGGTCAAAAC. It encodes CASSLGQGQN. The whole CDR3 sequence is CASSLGQGQNTLYF.

This clone was counted only a few times. Gene and germline names: mouse. The observed sequence ends 4 residues before the CDR3 terminus, with the missing tail filled in from the germline J gene. This sequence joins TRBV19 and TRBJ2-3, with 12 bases aligning to TRBD1. The CDR3 is 18 residues long. Trimming removed 2 bases from V and 1 base from J; junction bases left unmatched: 8. Germline V CDR1 and CDR2: FNHDT, SITEND (reference sequence). The CDR3 bases that were read are TGTGCCAGCAGTATGGGGGACAGGGGGCAGGGGCGTGCAGAA. This sequence encodes CASSMGDRGQGRAE. The complete CDR3 protein is CASSMGDRGQGRAETLYF.

This clone was observed a handful of times. The listed genes are named as in mouse. The CDR3 goes on 3 residues after the read ends, and that part is filled in from the germline J gene. The rearrangement uses TRBV1 and TRBJ1-6; D gene uncertain. TRBJ1-6 is an ORF for which the function is uncertain. This CDR3 comprises 17 residues. Trimming pared 2 bases from V and 0 bases from J, leaving 11 bases between. Germline values: CDR1 NSQYPW, CDR2 LRSPGD (reference sequence). The CDR3 loop is CTCSAPTILSYNSPLYF. The CDR3 DNA, read in part, is TGCACCTGCAGTGCACCGACAATCCTTTCCTATAATTCGCCC.

This clone was observed a handful of times. Mouse germline and gene names are used. The read stops 4 residues short of the end of the CDR3; the missing end is completed from the germline J gene. The V call is TRBV31, the J call TRBJ1-1, with TRBD1 matching 7 bases. Germline values: CDR1 GKSSPN, CDR2 SITVG. The length of the CDR3 is 12 residues. V trimming: 7 bases; J trimming: 0 bases; junction bases outside the gene matches: 2. Partial CDR3 DNA: TGTGCCTCCAGGGGGGCAAACACA. Its translation is CASRGANT. The whole CDR3 sequence reads CASRGANTEVFF.

This clone was seen a handful of times. Genes here carry mouse names. The read terminates 3 residues ahead of where the CDR3 ends, so the germline J gene completes it. This chain links TRBV19 with TRBJ1-6; the match to TRBD1 covers 7 bases. TRBJ1-6 is placed among ORFs of uncertain function. The CDR3 runs to 16 residues. Per germline, CDR1 FNHDT and CDR2 SITEND (reference sequence). V was pared by 5 bases and J by 0 bases, with 5 bases of the junction left unmatched. CDR3 region: CASRTGTASYNSPLYF. Incomplete CDR3 DNA: TGTGCCAGCAGAACCGGGACAGCTTCCTATAATTCGCCC.

In the case of this clone: Here the gene names and germline are mouse. Read sequence stops 4 residues before the CDR3 end, and the germline J gene provides the missing end. The chain carries TRBV19 and TRBJ2-3; 10 bases align to TRBD2. Trimming cost V 4 bases and J 1 base; bases outside gene matches: 3. CDR1 FNHDT and CDR2 SITEND come from the germline V gene (reference sequence). This CDR3 contains 15 residues. The sequenced part of the CDR3 DNA is TGTGCCAGCAGTCACTGGGGGGGTGGTGCAGAA. It encodes CASSHWGGGAE. The full CDR3 sequence reads CASSHWGGGAETLYF.

This clone was recorded a few times. Just one base apart from a much larger clone, this may be a read error. Mouse germline and gene names are used. The read ends 4 residues early relative to the CDR3; the germline J gene fills the gap. Additional DNA sequences in this sample encode the identical CDR3. This sequence joins TRBV13-3 and TRBJ2-7, with D possibly matching TRBD1 (5 bases). This CDR3 is built from 11 residues. From germline, CDR1 is NNHDY and CDR2 SYVADS. Trimming removed 5 bases at V and 3 bases at J, with 6 bases between. The CDR3 protein is CASRDIYEQYF. CDR3 DNA (partial): TGTGCCAGCAGGGACATCTAT.

This clone was recorded a few times. Gene names denote mouse genes. The observed sequence ends 4 residues before the CDR3 terminus, with the missing tail filled in from the germline J gene. The sample holds other DNA sequences that translate to the same CDR3. The V gene is TRBV1, the J gene TRBJ2-2; 8 bases map to TRBD2. CDR1 and CDR2 from the germline V gene are NSQYPW and LRSPGD (reference sequence). This CDR3 region has 16 residues. The V gene end was trimmed by 1 base and the J gene end by 0 bases; junction bases not matched to a gene: 1. CDR3 DNA (partial): TGCACCTGCAGTGCAGGTGGGGGGGCAAACACCGGG. Translating it yields CTCSAGGGANTG. The complete CDR3 sequence is CTCSAGGGANTGQLYF. Variable domain in full (rest from reference TRBV1 and TRBJ2-2): VTLLEQNPRWRLVPRGQAVNLRCILKNSQYPWMSWYQQDLQKQLQWLFTLRSPGDKEVKSLPGADYLATRVTDTELRLQVANMSQGRTLYCTCSAGGGANTGQLYFGEGSKLTVL.

About this clone itself: Germline and genes: mouse. The read comes to an end 4 residues before the CDR3 does, leaving the germline J gene to fill in the end. This chain uses TRBV19 with TRBJ1-2; D is ambiguous. Per germline, CDR1 FNHDT and CDR2 SITEND (reference sequence). The CDR3 is 12 amino acids. Trimming pared 4 bases from V and 0 bases from J, leaving 4 bases between. CDR3 in amino acids: CASSWANSDYTF. Partial CDR3 DNA: TGTGCCAGCAGTTGGGCAAACTCC.

To note about this clone: Germline and genes: mouse. The read stops 4 residues short of the end of the CDR3; the missing end is completed from the germline J gene. The rearrangement links TRBV5 to TRBJ2-2; 10 bases fit TRBD1. The junction had 3 bases not matched to a gene; V was cut back by 2 bases and J by 3 bases. The CDR3 extends over 16 amino acids. Germline CDR1 is LGHNA and CDR2 is YNLKQL (reference sequence). CDR3: CASSQRTGGDTGQLYF. CDR3 bases read: TGTGCCAGCAGCCAAAGGACAGGGGGGGACACCGGG.